There are a few counts of the clone carrying this TCR beta chain. Its specificity is unknown. This sample stems from a study of metastatic and nonmetastatic thyroid tumors. The wider study: The study looked at repertoires side by side in blood and in tumor or nodule tissue from malignant and benign thyroid patients. Notes on the study in general: Reports indicated that malignant thyroid tumors showed significantly higher TCR beta diversity than benign nodules did, in blood and tumor.

The V and J ends lost 5 bases and 2 bases, in that order; junction bases with no gene match: 6. CDR3 length: 14 amino acids. Germline V gene lookup returns CDR1 MNHEY and CDR2 SMNVEV (reference sequence). Ahead of thyroid surgery, no patient had received treatment of any kind. As originally analysed: For papillary thyroid cancer, a distant-metastasis classifier was constructed from CDR3 differences observed across clinicopathological groups. With MiXCR, TCRdb called clones anew from the PCR reads. For this entry, the V and J calls and clone size follow TCRdb and not the study's own pipeline. The table has some 38,000 clones, around 20% seen once.

This TCR was recovered from a female donor with papillary thyroid cancer or a benign thyroid nodule (not recorded which). Some clones in this sample may be carry-over from other donors' samples. The rearrangement uses TRBV27 and TRBJ2-7; 7 nucleotides line up with TRBD2. Sample: blood. The CDR3 nucleotides read TGTGCCAGCAGTCTCGGACTAGGGACCTACGAGCAGTACTTC. It specifies CASSLGLGTYEQYF.